This T cell receptor (beta chain) was identified in a study of siplizumab effects on memory and regulatory T cells. Clones were sequenced by immunoSEQ multiplex PCR, and TCRdb holds only the in-frame ones, with some missing. The sample has under 150,000 clones; about 94% are singletons. CDR1 LNHDA and CDR2 SQIVND come from the germline V gene (reference sequence). V lost 3 bases, J lost 9 bases, and 9 bases lay in between. This CDR3 comprises 12 residues. The count of this clone is one. Material: non-Treg CD4+ T cells sorted from blood. The TCR comes from a human donor in good health. The chain couples TRBV19 to TRBJ1-5; D remains unclear. The chain's CDR3 is CASSIGYPPQHF. CDR3 DNA sequence: TGTGCCAGTAGTATTGGCTACCCGCCCCAGCATTTT.